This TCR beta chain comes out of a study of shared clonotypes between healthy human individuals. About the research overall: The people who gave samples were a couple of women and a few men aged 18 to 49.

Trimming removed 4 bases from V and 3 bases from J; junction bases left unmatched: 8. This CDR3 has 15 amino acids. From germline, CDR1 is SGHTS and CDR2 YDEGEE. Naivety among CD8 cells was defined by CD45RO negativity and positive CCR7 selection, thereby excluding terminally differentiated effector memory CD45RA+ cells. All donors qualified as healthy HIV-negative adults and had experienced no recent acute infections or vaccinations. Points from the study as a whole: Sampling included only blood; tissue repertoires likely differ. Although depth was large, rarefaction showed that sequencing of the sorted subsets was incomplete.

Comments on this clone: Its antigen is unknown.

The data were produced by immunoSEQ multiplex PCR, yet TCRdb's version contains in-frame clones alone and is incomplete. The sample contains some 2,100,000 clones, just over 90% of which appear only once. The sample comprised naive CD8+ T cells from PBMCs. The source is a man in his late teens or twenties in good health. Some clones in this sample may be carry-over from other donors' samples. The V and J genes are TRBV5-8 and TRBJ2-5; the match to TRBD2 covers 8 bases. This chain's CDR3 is CASSPGGAREETQYF. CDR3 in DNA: TGTGCCAGCAGCCCGGGAGGGGCCAGGGAAGAGACCCAGTACTTC.